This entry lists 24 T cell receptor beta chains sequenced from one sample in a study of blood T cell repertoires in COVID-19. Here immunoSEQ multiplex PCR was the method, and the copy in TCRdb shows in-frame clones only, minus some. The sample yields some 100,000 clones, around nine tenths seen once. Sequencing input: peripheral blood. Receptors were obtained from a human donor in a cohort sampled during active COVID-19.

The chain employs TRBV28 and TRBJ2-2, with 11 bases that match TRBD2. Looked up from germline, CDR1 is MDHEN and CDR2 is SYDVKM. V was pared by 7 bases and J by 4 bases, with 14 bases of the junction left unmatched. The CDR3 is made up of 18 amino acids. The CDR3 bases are TGTGCCAGCAACTGGGGTAGCGGGAGGGCCTTGGGCACCGGGGAGCTGTTTTTT. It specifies CASNWGSGRALGTGELFF.

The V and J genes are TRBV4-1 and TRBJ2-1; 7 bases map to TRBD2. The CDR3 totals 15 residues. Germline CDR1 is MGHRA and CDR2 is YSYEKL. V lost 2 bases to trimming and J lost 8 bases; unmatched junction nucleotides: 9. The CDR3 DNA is TGCGCCAGCAGCCAAACTAGCGTCCGGGGCGATGAGCAGTTCTTC. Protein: CASSQTSVRGDEQFF.

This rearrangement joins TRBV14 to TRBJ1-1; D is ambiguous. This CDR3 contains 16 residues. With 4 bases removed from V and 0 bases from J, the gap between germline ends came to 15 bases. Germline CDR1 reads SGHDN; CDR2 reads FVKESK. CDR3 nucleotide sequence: TGTGCCAGCAGCCTCGATGCCTACCCGATGAACACTGAAGCTTTCTTT. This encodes CASSLDAYPMNTEAFF.

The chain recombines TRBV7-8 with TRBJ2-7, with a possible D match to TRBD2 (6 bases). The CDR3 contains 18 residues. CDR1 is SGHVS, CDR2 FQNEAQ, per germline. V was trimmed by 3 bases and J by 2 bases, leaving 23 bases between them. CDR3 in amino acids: CASSFALGGVLYPYEQYF. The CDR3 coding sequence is TGTGCCAGCAGCTTCGCCCTCGGGGGAGTTTTATATCCCTACGAGCAGTACTTC.

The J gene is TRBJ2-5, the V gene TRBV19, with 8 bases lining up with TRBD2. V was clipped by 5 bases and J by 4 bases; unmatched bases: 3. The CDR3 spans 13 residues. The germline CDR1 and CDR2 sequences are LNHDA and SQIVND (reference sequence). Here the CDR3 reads CASSSLAGETQYF. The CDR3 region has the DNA TGTGCCAGTAGTTCCCTAGCGGGAGAGACCCAGTACTTC.

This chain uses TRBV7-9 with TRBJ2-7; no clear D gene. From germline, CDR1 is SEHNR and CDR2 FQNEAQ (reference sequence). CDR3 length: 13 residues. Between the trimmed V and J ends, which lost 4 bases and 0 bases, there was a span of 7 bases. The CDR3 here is CASSSKSSYEQYF. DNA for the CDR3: TGTGCCAGCAGCTCCAAGAGCTCCTACGAGCAGTACTTC.

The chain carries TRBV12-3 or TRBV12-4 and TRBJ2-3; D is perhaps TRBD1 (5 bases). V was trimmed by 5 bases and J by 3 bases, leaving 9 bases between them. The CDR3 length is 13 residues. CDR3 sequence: CASSGALTDTQYF. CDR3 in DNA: TGTGCCAGCAGTGGGGCCTTGACAGATACGCAGTATTTT.

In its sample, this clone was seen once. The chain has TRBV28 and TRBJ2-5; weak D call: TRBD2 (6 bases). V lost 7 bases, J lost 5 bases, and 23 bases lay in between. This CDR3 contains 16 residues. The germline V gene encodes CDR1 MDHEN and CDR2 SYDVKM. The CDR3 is CASTYAGKPSWETQYF. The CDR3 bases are TGTGCCAGCACCTACGCGGGGAAGCCCTCGTGGGAGACCCAGTACTTC. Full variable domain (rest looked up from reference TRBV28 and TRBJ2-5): DVKVTQSSRYLVKRTGEKVFLECVQDMDHENMFWYRQDPGLGLRLIYFSYDVKMKEKGDIPEGYSVSREKKERFSLILESASTNQTSMYLCASTYAGKPSWETQYFGPGTRLLVL.

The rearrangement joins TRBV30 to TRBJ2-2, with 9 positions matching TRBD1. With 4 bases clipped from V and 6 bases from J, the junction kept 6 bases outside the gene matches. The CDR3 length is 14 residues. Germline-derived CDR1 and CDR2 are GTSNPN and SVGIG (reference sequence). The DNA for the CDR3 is TGTGCCTGGAACCGGGACAGGGTGGCCGGGGAGCTGTTTTTT. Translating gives CAWNRDRVAGELFF.

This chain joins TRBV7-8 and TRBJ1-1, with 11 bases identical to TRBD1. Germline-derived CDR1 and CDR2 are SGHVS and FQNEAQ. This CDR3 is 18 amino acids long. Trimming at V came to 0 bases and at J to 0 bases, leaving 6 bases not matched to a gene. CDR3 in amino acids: CASSLAEGTGGVNTEAFF. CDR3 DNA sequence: TGTGCCAGCAGCTTAGCGGAGGGGACAGGGGGAGTGAACACTGAAGCTTTCTTT. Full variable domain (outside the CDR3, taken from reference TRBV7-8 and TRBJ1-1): GAGVSQSPRYKVAKRGQDVALRCDPISGHVSLFWYQQALGQGPEFLTYFQNEAQLDKSGLPSDRFFAERPEGSVSTLKIQRTQQEDSAVYLCASSLAEGTGGVNTEAFFGQGTRLTVV.

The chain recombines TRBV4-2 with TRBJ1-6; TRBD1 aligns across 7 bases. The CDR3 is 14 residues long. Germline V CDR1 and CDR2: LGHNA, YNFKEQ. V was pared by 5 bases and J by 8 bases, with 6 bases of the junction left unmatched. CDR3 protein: CASSDTGAYSPLHF. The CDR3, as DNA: TGTGCCAGCAGCGATACAGGGGCGTATTCACCCCTCCACTTT.

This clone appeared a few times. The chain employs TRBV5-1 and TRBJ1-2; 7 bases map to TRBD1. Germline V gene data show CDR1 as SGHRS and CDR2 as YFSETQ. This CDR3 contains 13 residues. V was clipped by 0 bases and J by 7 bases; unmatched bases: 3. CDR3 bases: TGCGCCAGCAGCTTGGGACAGGGAGGTGGCTACACCTTC. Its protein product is CASSLGQGGGYTF.

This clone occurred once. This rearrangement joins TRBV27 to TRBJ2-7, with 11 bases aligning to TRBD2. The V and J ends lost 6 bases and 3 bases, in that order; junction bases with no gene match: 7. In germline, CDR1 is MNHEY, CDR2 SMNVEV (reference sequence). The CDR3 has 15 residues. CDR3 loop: CASRPPGTSGYEQYF. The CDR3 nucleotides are TGTGCCAGCAGACCCCCCGGGACTAGCGGCTACGAGCAGTACTTC.

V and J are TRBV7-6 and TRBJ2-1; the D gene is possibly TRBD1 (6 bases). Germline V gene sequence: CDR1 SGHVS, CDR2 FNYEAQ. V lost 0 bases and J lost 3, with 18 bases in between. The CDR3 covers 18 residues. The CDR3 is CASSLAPSRQVLYNEQFF. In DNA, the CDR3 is TGTGCCAGCAGCTTAGCGCCGTCGAGACAGGTTCTCTACAATGAGCAGTTCTTC.

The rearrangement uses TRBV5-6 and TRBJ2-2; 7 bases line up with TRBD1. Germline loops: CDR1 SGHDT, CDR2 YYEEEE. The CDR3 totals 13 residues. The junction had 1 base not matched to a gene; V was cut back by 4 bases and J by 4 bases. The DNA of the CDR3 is TGTGCCAGCAGCGGGACAGTCACCGGGGAGCTGTTTTTT. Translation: CASSGTVTGELFF.

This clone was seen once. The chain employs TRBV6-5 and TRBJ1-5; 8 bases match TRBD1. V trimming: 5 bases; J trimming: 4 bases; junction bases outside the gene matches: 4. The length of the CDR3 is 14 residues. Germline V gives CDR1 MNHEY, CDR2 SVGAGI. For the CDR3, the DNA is TGTGCCAGCAGTAACAGGGGGTTAAATCAGCCCCAGCATTTT. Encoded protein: CASSNRGLNQPQHF.

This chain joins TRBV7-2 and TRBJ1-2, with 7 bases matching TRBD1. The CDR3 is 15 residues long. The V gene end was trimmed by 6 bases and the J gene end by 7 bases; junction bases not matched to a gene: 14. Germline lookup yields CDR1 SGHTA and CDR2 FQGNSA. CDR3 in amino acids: CASRAYGTAGGGYTF. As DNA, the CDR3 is TGTGCCAGCAGGGCATACGGGACAGCCGGCGGTGGCTACACCTTC.

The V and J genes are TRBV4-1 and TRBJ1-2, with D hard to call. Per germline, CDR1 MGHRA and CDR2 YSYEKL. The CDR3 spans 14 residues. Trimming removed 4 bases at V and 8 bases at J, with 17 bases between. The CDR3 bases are TGCGCCAGCAGCCCGACTGAGGGATTGAGGGGCTACACCTTC. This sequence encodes CASSPTEGLRGYTF.

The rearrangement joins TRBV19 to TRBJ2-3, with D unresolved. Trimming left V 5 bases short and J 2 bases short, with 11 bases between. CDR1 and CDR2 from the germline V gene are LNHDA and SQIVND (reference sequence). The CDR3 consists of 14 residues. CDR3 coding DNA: TGTGCCAGTAGTGCACAGATTTTCACAGATACGCAGTATTTT. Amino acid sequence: CASSAQIFTDTQYF.

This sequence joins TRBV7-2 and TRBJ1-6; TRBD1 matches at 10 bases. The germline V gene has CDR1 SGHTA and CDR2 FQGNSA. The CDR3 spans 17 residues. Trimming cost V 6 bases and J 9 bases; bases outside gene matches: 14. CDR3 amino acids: CASSRDRDRGWGSPLHF. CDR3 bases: TGTGCCAGCAGTCGAGACCGGGACAGGGGATGGGGTTCACCCCTCCACTTT.

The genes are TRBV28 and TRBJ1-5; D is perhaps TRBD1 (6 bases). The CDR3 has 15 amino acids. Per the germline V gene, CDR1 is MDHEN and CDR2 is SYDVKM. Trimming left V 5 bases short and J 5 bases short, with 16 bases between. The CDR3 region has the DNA TGTGCCAGCAGTCACCGGGACAAAGTTTATCAGCCCCAGCATTTT. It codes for CASSHRDKVYQPQHF.

The CDR3 DNA sequence: TGTGCCATCAGTGAGCGGAAAGGGACTAGCGGGTCGAACACCGGGGAGCTGTTTTTT. Protein sequence: CAISERKGTSGSNTGELFF. The chain links TRBV10-3 to TRBJ2-2, with TRBD2 matching 12 bases. Germline V gene data show CDR1 as ENHRY and CDR2 as SYGVKD. V shed 2 bases and J 0 bases; nucleotides not matched to a gene: 7. The CDR3 consists of 19 residues.

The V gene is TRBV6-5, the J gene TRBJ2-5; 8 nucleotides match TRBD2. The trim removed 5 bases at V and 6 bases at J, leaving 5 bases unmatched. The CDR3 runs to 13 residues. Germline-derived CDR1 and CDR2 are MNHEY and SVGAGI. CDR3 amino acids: CASSKGLEKTQYF. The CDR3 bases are TGTGCCAGCAGTAAGGGACTAGAGAAGACCCAGTACTTC.

CDR3 sequence (DNA): TGTGCCAGCAGTGATGGGGCAGGGACAGATACGCAGTATTTT. Its translation: CASSDGAGTDTQYF. The chain employs TRBV6-4 and TRBJ2-3, with D possibly TRBD1 on 5 matching bases. With 3 bases removed from V and 3 bases from J, the gap between germline ends came to 10 bases. Germline V gene lookup returns CDR1 MRHNA and CDR2 SNTAGT. The CDR3 loop spans 14 amino acids.